This T cell receptor beta chain was identified during a study of regulatory T cells in long-lasting Graves disease. General study findings and limits: For persistent Graves' patients, TCR diversity was lower than for newly diagnosed ones. Only a small sample size was used, which may have cut accuracy.

Time point denoted: newly diagnosed GD, antithyroid drugs for less than 3 months. PBMC RNA was the source of the TCR library. Construction of TCR beta libraries relied on iRepertoire HTBI primers and on Arm-PCR targeting CDR3 regions. TCRdb ran MiXCR on the multiplex PCR reads and lists one entry per CDR3 protein. The sample lists 350,000 to 500,000 distinct CDR3 sequences; about 17% were seen once. This clonotype was observed many times. The antigen is undetermined. The sample also formed part of further work on T cells in Graves' hyperthyroidism and ophthalmopathy. That source notes: Carried out on the TCR CDR3, a first-round RT-PCR used the HTBI primer set.

The clonotype comes from a woman in her thirties with Graves disease. The sample was peripheral blood mononuclear cells (PBMCs), taken at new diagnosis, from a patient treated with antithyroid drugs.

Here the CDR3 DNA reads TGTGCCAGCAGCGTAGGACAGGGATCTGGGGCCAACGTCCTGACTTTC. Translated: CASSVGQGSGANVLTF. The chain employs TRBV9 and TRBJ2-6; TRBD1 aligns across 7 bases. Germline loops: CDR1 SGDLS, CDR2 YYNGEE. CDR3 length equals 16 residues. V was pared by 0 bases and J by 1 base, with 1 base of the junction left unmatched.